This passage covers 13 T cell receptor beta chains from one sample sequenced in a study of blood T cell repertoires in COVID-19. TCRdb's copy holds only in-frame clones and misses some; the assay was immunoSEQ multiplex PCR. The table has roughly 200,000 clones, around 90% seen once. What was sequenced was peripheral blood. These receptors all come from a man aged 18 to 30 with active or convalescent COVID-19.

This clone appeared once. J is TRBJ2-1 and V is TRBV28; D unresolved. The V end was cut by 7 bases, the J end by 0 bases, with 10 bases between. CDR1 MDHEN and CDR2 SYDVKM come from the germline V gene. The CDR3 covers 14 residues. CDR3 nucleotides: TGTGCCAGCATCAAGATTAGCTCCTACAATGAGCAGTTCTTC. Amino acid sequence: CASIKISSYNEQFF.

The DNA for the CDR3 is TGTGCCAGTAGTATCTACGGGACAAAGGGGGAAAAACTGTTTTTT. Translation: CASSIYGTKGEKLFF. This rearrangement joins TRBV19 to TRBJ1-4, with D perhaps TRBD1 (6 bases). Per the germline V gene, CDR1 is LNHDA and CDR2 is SQIVND (reference sequence). The CDR3 totals 15 residues. Trimming took 3 bases from V and 8 from J, leaving 16 bases between them.

The rearrangement links TRBV24-1 to TRBJ2-1; 7 nucleotides align to TRBD1. V shed 3 bases and J 5 bases; nucleotides not matched to a gene: 0. The CDR3 has 13 residues. The germline CDR1 and CDR2 sequences are KGHDR and SFDVKD. The CDR3 DNA reads as TGTGCCACCAGTGATACAGGGGACAATGAGCAGTTCTTC. Protein product: CATSDTGDNEQFF.

The chain joins TRBV19 to TRBJ1-1; tentatively, D is TRBD1 (5 bases). The CDR3 runs to 12 residues. Germline V gene lookup returns CDR1 LNHDA and CDR2 SQIVND (reference sequence). V lost 10 bases and J 8 bases, leaving 17 bases between the germline ends. CDR3 DNA: TGTGCCACCCAAAGGGGTACGTTCGAAGCTTTCTTT. Translating gives CATQRGTFEAFF. Together with reference TRBV19 and TRBJ1-1, the CDR3 gives the full variable domain: DGGITQSPKYLFRKEGQNVTLSCEQNLNHDAMYWYRQDPGQGLRLIYYSQIVNDFQKGDIAEGYSVSREKKESFPLTVTSAQKNPTAFYLCATQRGTFEAFFGQGTRLTVV.

The chain uses TRBV5-1 and TRBJ2-7; 9 positions agree with TRBD2. This CDR3 is 16 amino acids long. Germline values: CDR1 SGHRS, CDR2 YFSETQ. V was pared by 4 bases and J by 5 bases, with 13 bases of the junction left unmatched. Here the CDR3 DNA reads TGCGCCAGCAGCAGTCTTAGCGGGAGCGGTAAGGACGAGCAGTACTTC. Its translation: CASSSLSGSGKDEQYF.

The V call is TRBV19, the J call TRBJ2-2, with 8 bases aligning to TRBD2. Germline CDR1 reads LNHDA; CDR2 reads SQIVND (reference sequence). This CDR3 spans 14 amino acids. V shed 7 bases, J shed 5 bases, and the junction held 6 bases outside the gene matches. CDR3 in amino acids: CASIRTGGTGELFF. As DNA, the CDR3 is TGTGCCAGTATCCGGACGGGGGGGACCGGGGAGCTGTTTTTT. The variable domain in full, with the rest retrieved from reference TRBV19 and TRBJ2-2, is DGGITQSPKYLFRKEGQNVTLSCEQNLNHDAMYWYRQDPGQGLRLIYYSQIVNDFQKGDIAEGYSVSREKKESFPLTVTSAQKNPTAFYLCASIRTGGTGELFFGEGSRLTVL.

J is TRBJ2-7 and V is TRBV13; D is undetermined. The CDR3 totals 13 residues. Trimming shortened V by 3 bases and J by 0 bases, and 6 bases separated the two germline ends. CDR1 is PRHDT and CDR2 is FYEKMQ in the germline V gene (reference sequence). The CDR3 sequence is CASSFGASYEQYF. Written as DNA, the CDR3 is TGTGCCAGCAGCTTTGGAGCCTCCTACGAGCAGTACTTC.

This sequence joins TRBV28 and TRBJ2-5; TRBD2 matches at 12 bases. The germline V gene encodes CDR1 MDHEN and CDR2 SYDVKM. Losses at the gene ends were 2 bases for V and 5 bases for J; bases not matched to a gene: 18. This CDR3 comprises 20 residues. The CDR3 nucleotides read TGTGCCAGCAGTTTACTAGGGCTAGCGGGAGGGGGCCCCAGAAGGGAGACCCAGTACTTC. Its translation is CASSLLGLAGGGPRRETQYF. Combining the CDR3 with reference TRBV28 and TRBJ2-5 gives the whole variable domain DVKVTQSSRYLVKRTGEKVFLECVQDMDHENMFWYRQDPGLGLRLIYFSYDVKMKEKGDIPEGYSVSREKKERFSLILESASTNQTSMYLCASSLLGLAGGGPRRETQYFGPGTRLLVL.

The chain has TRBV11-3 and TRBJ2-3; 9 bases are a match to TRBD2. V trimming: 4 bases; J trimming: 4 bases; junction bases outside the gene matches: 9. The length of the CDR3 is 16 residues. Per the germline V gene, CDR1 is SGHNT and CDR2 is YENEEA. Written as DNA, the CDR3 is TGTGCCAGCAGCTCGGGGACTAGCCCTATAGCAGATACGCAGTATTTT. Its translation is CASSSGTSPIADTQYF.

The genes are TRBV19 and TRBJ1-1; D uncertain. The CDR3 spans 13 residues. The V gene lost 5 bases and the J gene lost 0 bases, with 7 bases spanning the gap. Germline V gives CDR1 LNHDA, CDR2 SQIVND (reference sequence). CDR3 sequence: CASSGAVNTEAFF. The CDR3 region has the DNA TGTGCCAGTAGTGGTGCGGTGAACACTGAAGCTTTCTTT.

The chain links TRBV5-1 to TRBJ2-5, with 9 bases matching TRBD1. The CDR3 length is 14 residues. The germline gives CDR1 SGHRS, CDR2 YFSETQ. V shed 4 bases and J 5 bases; nucleotides not matched to a gene: 6. The CDR3 reads CASSVGQGLETQYF. CDR3 in DNA: TGCGCCAGCAGCGTGGGACAGGGCCTTGAGACCCAGTACTTC.

With regard to this clone: This CDR3 is also generated by other DNA sequences in the sample. The V and J genes are TRBV3-1 (or the pseudogene TRBV3-2) and TRBJ1-1; D gene unclear. CDR1 is LGHDT, CDR2 YNNKEL, per germline (reference sequence). V gave up 0 bases and J gave up 0 bases, with 8 bases separating them. The CDR3 runs 15 residues. CDR3 residues: CASSQEGLMNTEAFF. The CDR3 DNA reads TGTGCCAGCAGCCAAGAAGGACTAATGAACACTGAAGCTTTCTTT.

This clone showed up just once. The chain carries TRBV12-3 or TRBV12-4 and TRBJ2-7, with D unclear. CDR3 length equals 11 residues. The germline V and J ends were trimmed by 8 bases and 6 bases, with 11 bases remaining between them. The CDR3 region has the DNA TGTGCCAGCTCTATAAACTCCGAGCAGTACTTC. Its protein product is CASSINSEQYF.